These T cell receptor beta chains were read from a single sample in a study of T cell responses to AZD1222 COVID-19 vaccine. Using immunoSEQ multiplex PCR, the repertoire was profiled, and TCRdb retains in-frame clones only, with some absent. The sample has 95,000 to 150,000 clones, more than 85% seen once. Sequencing used peripheral blood, obtained on day 0 of AZD1222 vaccination. The receptors originated from an adult in good health. The CDR3 runs from the conserved cysteine through the conserved F or W. Each record gives: V gene, J gene, clone size, D gene, CDR3 length, CDR3 protein, CDR3 DNA. A D gene is named only where the DNA matches it firmly. Size is stated for part of the rows, as once, few or many counts, or as a class when the clone is expanded.

TRBV7-3	TRBJ2-1	-	-	14	CASSLTSSYNEQFF	TGTGCCAGCAGCTTAACTAGCTCCTACAATGAGCAGTTCTTC
TRBV19	TRBJ2-5	-	TRBD2	14	CASSFRGGAETQYF	TGTGCCAGTAGTTTCCGGGGGGGCGCGGAGACCCAGTACTTC
TRBV19	TRBJ1-5	-	TRBD1	14	CASSVGQGRQPQHF	TGTGCCAGTAGTGTAGGACAGGGACGGCAGCCCCAGCATTTT
TRBV5-8	TRBJ1-4	-	-	14	CASSPRMRGEKLFF	TGTGCCAGCAGCCCTCGGATGAGAGGTGAAAAACTGTTTTTT
TRBV15	TRBJ2-7	-	-	13	CATSRDSLGEQYF	TGTGCCACCAGCAGAGATAGCTTGGGAGAGCAGTACTTC
TRBV5-5	TRBJ2-2	-	-	14	CASSLTVGTGELFF	TGTGCCAGCAGCTTAACGGTCGGCACCGGGGAGCTGTTTTTT
TRBV3-1/TRBV3-2	TRBJ2-3	-	-	15	CASSQPRDFTDTQYF	TGTGCCAGCAGCCAACCAAGGGACTTCACAGATACGCAGTATTTT
TRBV5-1	TRBJ2-2	-	TRBD1	15	CASSLATGDTGELFF	TGCGCCAGCAGCTTGGCGACAGGGGACACCGGGGAGCTGTTTTTT
TRBV7-2	TRBJ2-3	-	-	15	CASSLVGGPTDTQYF	TGTGCCAGCAGCTTAGTGGGCGGGCCCACAGATACGCAGTATTTT
TRBV7-9	TRBJ2-1	-	-	13	CASSLDPVNEQFF	TGTGCCAGCAGCTTGGACCCCGTCAATGAGCAGTTCTTC
TRBV11-2	TRBJ2-2	-	TRBD1	15	CASSFDRGTAGELFF	TGTGCCAGCAGCTTCGACAGGGGCACGGCCGGGGAGCTGTTTTTT
TRBV7-2	TRBJ2-7	-	-	14	CASSLDQGSYEQYF	TGTGCCAGCAGCTTAGATCAGGGTAGCTACGAGCAGTACTTC
TRBV30	TRBJ2-7	-	TRBD1	16	CAWSSIRQGALYEQYF	TGTGCCTGGAGTTCAATAAGACAGGGGGCTTTATACGAGCAGTACTTC
TRBV13	TRBJ2-7	-	TRBD1	16	CASSLQGQGAFYEQYF	TGTGCCAGCAGCCTACAGGGACAGGGGGCATTCTACGAGCAGTACTTC
TRBV2	TRBJ1-5	-	TRBD1	15	CASSKTGVSNQPQHF	TGTGCCAGCAGTAAGACAGGGGTTAGCAATCAGCCCCAGCATTTT
TRBV5-1	TRBJ2-7	-	-	15	CASSPRVAAIYEQYF	TGCGCCAGCAGCCCTCGGGTAGCGGCTATCTACGAGCAGTACTTC
TRBV30	TRBJ1-5	-	-	13	CAWSEGVNQPQHF	TGTGCCTGGAGTGAAGGCGTCAATCAGCCCCAGCATTTT
TRBV6-5	TRBJ1-5	-	TRBD1	14	CASSLQGGDQPQHF	TGTGCCAGTAGTTTACAGGGGGGAGATCAGCCCCAGCATTTT
TRBV12-3/TRBV12-4	TRBJ1-2	-	-	13	CASSRGQFYGYTF	TGTGCCAGCAGCCGAGGACAGTTCTATGGCTACACCTTC
TRBV29-1	TRBJ1-2	-	-	12	CSVDESWWGYTF	TGCAGCGTTGACGAAAGTTGGTGGGGCTACACCTTC
TRBV7-3	TRBJ2-3	-	-	15	CASSLSSFRGDTQYF	TGTGCCAGCAGCTTAAGCAGTTTCCGTGGAGATACGCAGTATTTT
TRBV7-9	TRBJ1-1	-	-	15	CASSLAIPMNTEAFF	TGTGCCAGCAGCTTAGCGATCCCTATGAACACTGAAGCTTTCTTT
TRBV9	TRBJ1-6	-	-	14	CASSLGSHNSPLHF	TGTGCCAGCAGTCTAGGGTCGCATAATTCACCCCTCCACTTT
TRBV21-1	TRBJ1-6	-	-	17	CASIIPAGDRPHSPLHF	TGTGCCAGCATCATCCCGGCAGGGGACCGGCCGCATTCACCCCTCCACTTT
TRBV18	TRBJ1-6	-	TRBD1	14	CASSRDSLNSPLHF	TGTGCCAGCTCCCGGGACAGCCTTAATTCACCCCTCCACTTT
TRBV11-1	TRBJ2-3	-	-	16	CASSPRGRVNTDTQYF	TGTGCCAGCAGCCCCCGTGGGCGGGTTAACACAGATACGCAGTATTTT
TRBV5-1	TRBJ1-3	-	-	16	CASSLAPAGAGNTIYF	TGCGCCAGCAGCTTGGCGCCTGCGGGGGCTGGAAACACCATATATTTT
TRBV6-2/TRBV6-3	TRBJ1-5	-	-	19	CASTPSPWTSLGLNQPQHF	TGTGCCAGCACCCCCTCCCCCTGGACTTCCTTGGGGCTCAATCAGCCCCAGCATTTT
TRBV25-1	TRBJ2-5	once	TRBD2	14	CASRTSGAKETQYF	TGTGCCAGCAGGACTAGCGGGGCGAAAGAGACCCAGTACTTC
TRBV9	TRBJ2-7	-	TRBD2	13	CASSGSGGRKQYF	TGTGCCAGCAGCGGTAGCGGGGGGAGGAAGCAGTACTTC
TRBV29-1	TRBJ2-1	-	-	10	CSGGDNEQFF	TGCAGCGGAGGGGACAATGAGCAGTTCTTC
TRBV18	TRBJ2-5	-	TRBD2	14	CASSEIAGEETQYF	TGTGCCAGCTCCGAGATAGCGGGAGAGGAGACCCAGTACTTC
TRBV5-1	TRBJ1-2	-	TRBD1	13	CASSDGTAGAYTF	TGCGCCAGCAGCGACGGGACAGCCGGTGCCTACACCTTC
TRBV7-9	TRBJ1-1	-	TRBD1	14	CASSFRGGNTEAFF	TGTGCCAGCAGCTTTAGAGGGGGCAACACTGAAGCTTTCTTT
TRBV7-9	TRBJ1-2	-	TRBD1	15	CASSLYPGQGEGYTF	TGTGCCAGCAGCTTATACCCGGGACAGGGGGAAGGCTACACCTTC
TRBV27	TRBJ1-2	-	TRBD1	15	CASSLGRGSNYGYTF	TGTGCCAGCAGTCTCGGCAGGGGGAGTAACTATGGCTACACCTTC
TRBV28	TRBJ2-7	once	-	14	CASSITGSSYEQYF	TGTGCCAGCAGTATCACAGGGAGCTCCTACGAGCAGTACTTC
TRBV5-1	TRBJ2-7	-	-	13	CASSHGDIYEQYF	TGCGCCAGCAGCCACGGGGACATCTACGAGCAGTACTTC